This TCR beta chain comes out of a study of cytotoxic CD8 clonotypes in ibrutinib-treated CLL. As for the study in general: Patients attained some 25 partial and 2 complete responses; at median around 5.5 years, about 15 remained remitted while about twelve progressed. There were, on average, 255,043 productive templates and around 94,000 productive rearrangements per sample.

Sequencing was performed with immunoSEQ multiplex PCR; in TCRdb, only in-frame clones are kept and a portion is missing. The sample has approximately 130,000 clones; approximately 80% are singletons. Germline V gene data show CDR1 as SGHTA and CDR2 as FQGNSA. The CDR3 totals 18 residues. With 1 base removed from V and 4 bases from J, the gap between germline ends came to 22 bases. The study, taken as a whole, reports: Stable or contracted on treatment, public clonotypes were also uncommon.

As regards this clone: Its specificity is unknown.

Specimen: PBMCs, collected after 24 months of ibrutinib treatment. The TCR was taken from a human donor with chronic lymphocytic leukemia. The chain recombines TRBV7-2 with TRBJ2-5; D is possibly TRBD1 (5 bases). The CDR3 coding sequence is TGTGCCAGCAGCTTAGGCACAGGCCATTCCCCTCTGGGAGAGACCCAGTACTTC. Translating gives CASSLGTGHSPLGETQYF. The whole variable domain, filled in from reference TRBV7-2 and TRBJ2-5, reads GAGVSQSPSNKVTEKGKDVELRCDPISGHTALYWYRQSLGQGLEFLIYFQGNSAPDKSGLPSDRFSAERTGGSVSTLTIQRTQQEDSAVYLCASSLGTGHSPLGETQYFGPGTRLLVL.